The sequence of this T cell receptor beta chain was determined in a study of shared clonotypes between healthy human individuals. Germline V gene lookup returns CDR1 LGHNA and CDR2 YNFKEQ. This CDR3 spans 14 amino acids. V was shortened by 0 bases and J by 2 bases, with 8 bases between the two germline ends. The study ran the assay at deep level. Sorted-subset replicate PCR reactions contained 200 to 250 ng DNA, corresponding to tens of thousands of T cell genomes. Sequenced by immunoSEQ multiplex PCR; TCRdb stores in-frame clones only, minus some. The repertoire holds about 2.1 million clones, roughly 95% seen once, with around 1.7% in the top ten. A note on this clone: The same CDR3 also results from other DNA sequences found in this sample.

CD45RO-negative, CCR7-positively selected cells formed the naive CD8 fraction, excluding terminally differentiated effector memory CD45RA+ cells. Sequencing was done on a sample of naive CD8+ T cells from PBMCs. The TCR comes from a man between 18 and 29 years old in good health. Some clones in this sample may be carry-over from other donors' samples. The J gene is TRBJ2-7, the V gene TRBV4-2; no clear D gene. The CDR3 DNA reads as TGTGCCAGCAGCCAAGACCCCGGAACCTACGAGCAGTACTTC. Protein sequence: CASSQDPGTYEQYF.